Detailed here is one TCR beta chain. The record originates from a study of blood T cell repertoires in COVID-19. About the research overall: COVID-19 samples from acute and convalescent phases originated in the United States, Italy and Spain.

This table comes from immunoSEQ multiplex PCR, and its TCRdb copy is limited to in-frame clones, with some not included. The sample includes 99,000 or so clones, 87% of them seen just once. Unmatched junction bases numbered 5, after V lost 4 bases and J lost 2 bases. Germline V gives CDR1 LNHDA, CDR2 SQIVND (reference sequence). CDR3 size: 15 residues. The source material was peripheral blood. This sequence joins TRBV19 and TRBJ2-1, with 7 positions matching TRBD2. The TCR comes from a man aged 50 to 59 with acute or convalescent COVID-19. For the CDR3, the DNA is TGTGCCAGTAGTAGTTCGGCGGGAGCCTACAATGAGCAGTTCTTC. This encodes CASSSSAGAYNEQFF.